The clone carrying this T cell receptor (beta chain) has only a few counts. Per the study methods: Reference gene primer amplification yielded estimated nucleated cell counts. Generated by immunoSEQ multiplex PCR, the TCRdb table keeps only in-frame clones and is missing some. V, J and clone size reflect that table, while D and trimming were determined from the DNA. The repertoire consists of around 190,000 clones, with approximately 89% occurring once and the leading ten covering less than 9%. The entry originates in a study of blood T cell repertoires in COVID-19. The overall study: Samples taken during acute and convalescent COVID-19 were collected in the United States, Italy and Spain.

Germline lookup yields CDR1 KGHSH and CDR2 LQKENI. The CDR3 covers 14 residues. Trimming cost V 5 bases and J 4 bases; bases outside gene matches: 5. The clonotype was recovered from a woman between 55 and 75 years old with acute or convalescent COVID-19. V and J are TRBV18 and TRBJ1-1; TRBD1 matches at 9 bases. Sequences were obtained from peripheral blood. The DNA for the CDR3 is TGTGCCAGCTCATCAGGACAGGGGAGCACTGAAGCTTTCTTT. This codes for CASSSGQGSTEAFF.